This entry concerns a single T cell receptor beta chain. The antigen it recognizes is unknown. The sample holds no much larger clone one base away, and base qualities are not on file. The data belong to a study of blood T cell repertoires in COVID-19 (dated by TCRdb to between 2020 and 2021). For context, the study as a whole: The collaborator samples originated in the United States, Italy and Spain and spanned the acute and convalescent phases of COVID-19. The material from the prospective study consisted of cDNA or gDNA derived from T cells, B-cell-depleted T cells, or PBMCs. A de-identified subject ID, COVID-19 status, age in years and sex were almost always included in the sample metadata. The samples were drawn from two sources: the first 160 participants of the ongoing ImmuneRACE study, and over 950 subjects contributed by 6 global collaborators. Subjects who had been exposed to COVID-19, were actively infected with it, or had recovered from it provided the deeply sampled blood TCRbeta repertoires that made up the dataset. Where HLA class I and class II types were available, the types were taken from metadata supplied by the sample provider, not from assay-based typing. The repertoires were released in a freely available public database meant as a resource for research on the immune response to SARS-CoV-2. Study-wide findings and limitations: The quantity of clinical and demographic metadata differed by source and by participant and was supplied without curation.

TCRbeta CDR3 regions were amplified from genomic DNA using the immunoSEQ Assay, a bias-controlled multiplex PCR. Per the authors' processing: Nucleated cell counts per sample were estimated from amplification of reference gene primers within the assay. To quantify the absolute abundance of each unique TCRbeta CDR3 rearrangement, sequence reads were collapsed and filtered. Productive Simpson clonality was computed per sample as the square root of Simpson's diversity index over productive rearrangements. In TCRdb, the immuneACCESS table is reduced to in-frame sequences with V and J assigned. These tables do not hold every clone; where another copy was compared, an unresolved V gene accounts for under half, and the others remain unexplained. That table furnishes V, J and clone size, whereas the DNA furnished D and trimming. The sample contains some 170,000 clones, 80% to 90% of them found a single time. About 1.4% of the sample is held by the ten biggest clonotypes.

The collaborating institutions used their own protocols to collect whole blood in K2EDTA tubes. For TCRbeta analysis, collaborators shipped samples in one of three forms: frozen whole blood, isolated PBMCs, or DNA extracted from either of those sample types. The germline V gene (reference sequence) specifies LNHDA as CDR1 and SQIVND as CDR2. Including cysteine and phenylalanine, the CDR3 has 15 amino acids. The entry retains the CDR3 DNA only, 45 bases that are in frame from base 1. Compared with germline, V lacks 3 bases and J lacks 4 bases; bases without a gene match: 5. The source of this sequence is a woman aged 50 to 65 with acute or convalescent COVID-19. The sequence is built from TRBV19 and TRBJ2-5, and TRBD2 matches 10 of the central bases. The sequencing sample was made of peripheral blood. The bases are TGTGCCAGTAGTATTGGGACTAGCGCCGGAGAGACCCAGTACTTC. This sequence encodes CASSIGTSAGETQYF.